This T cell receptor beta chain was captured by sequencing in a study of blood T cell repertoires in COVID-19 (dated by TCRdb to the early 2020s). Notes on the research overall: Samples from collaborators originated in the United States, Italy and Spain and spanned both the acute and convalescent phases of COVID-19. The repertoires were made available in a free public database intended to serve as a resource for research on the immune response to SARS-CoV-2. The dataset comprised deeply sampled blood TCRbeta repertoires from subjects exposed to, actively infected with, or recovered from COVID-19. Where HLA class I and class II types were available, the types were taken from metadata supplied by the sample provider, not from assay-based typing. The samples were drawn from two sources: the first 160 participants of the ongoing ImmuneRACE study, and some 1,300 subjects contributed by 6 global collaborators. The material from the prospective study consisted of cDNA or gDNA derived from T cells, B-cell-depleted T cells, or PBMCs. The sample metadata nearly always contained a de-identified subject ID, COVID-19 status, age in years and sex.

Based on the germline V gene (reference sequence), the CDR1 and CDR2 sequences are LNHDA and SQIVND. The CDR3 covers 14 residues, taking in both the cysteine and the phenylalanine. CDR3 DNA only is kept here, 42 bases in frame from base 1. V loses 3 bases, J loses 1 base, and the germline ends lie 9 bases apart. As concerns this clone: Its target antigen remains unknown. No base quality values were provided; no much bigger clone lies one nucleotide off. This sample also contains other DNA sequences that code for the same CDR3.

Each collaborating institution followed its own protocols to collect whole blood in K2EDTA tubes. For TCRbeta analysis, collaborators shipped samples in one of three forms: frozen whole blood, isolated PBMCs, or DNA extracted from either of those sample types. What the study reported, not specific to this receptor: The amount of clinical and demographic metadata varied by source and participant and was provided uncurated.

TCRbeta CDR3 regions were amplified from genomic DNA by means of the immunoSEQ Assay, a bias-controlled multiplex PCR. In the authors' own workflow: Nucleated cell counts per sample were estimated from amplification of reference gene primers within the assay. To quantify the absolute abundance of each unique TCRbeta CDR3 rearrangement, sequence reads were collapsed and filtered. For each sample, productive Simpson clonality was calculated by taking the square root of Simpson's diversity index across productive rearrangements. Held by TCRdb, this immuneACCESS table contains in-frame sequences only and omits some clones. Under half of the omission traces to an unresolved V gene where checked; the cause of the rest is unknown. That table gives V, J and clone size, and the DNA gave D and trimming. For this sample there are about 100,000 clones; 80% appear just once. The top ten hold 12% of the sample.

The sequenced sample was peripheral blood. The V and J genes are TRBV19 and TRBJ1-1, with TRBD1 tentatively as D gene (5 bases match). The source is a woman aged 70-85 years with acute or convalescent COVID-19. The CDR3 reads as follows: CASSIGTANTEAFF. The nucleotide sequence reads TGTGCCAGTAGTATCGGGACTGCGAACACTGAAGCTTTCTTT. The CDR3 plus the reference TRBV19 and TRBJ1-1 genes for the other parts give the full variable domain: DGGITQSPKYLFRKEGQNVTLSCEQNLNHDAMYWYRQDPGQGLRLIYYSQIVNDFQKGDIAEGYSVSREKKESFPLTVTSAQKNPTAFYLCASSIGTANTEAFFGQGTRLTVV.